This T cell receptor (beta chain) was found in a study of regulatory T cells in long-lasting Graves disease (dated by TCRdb to 2020 to 2023). For the wider study: Newly diagnosed Graves' disease patients had taken antithyroid drugs for less than 3 months. Peripheral blood TCR sequencing and RNA sequencing compared persistent Graves' disease patients with newly diagnosed Graves' disease patients. The study was conducted in China and was registered as a clinical trial. TCR sequencing covered roughly 13 persistent and about 20 newly diagnosed Graves' disease patients, 33 samples in total. Findings and caveats that apply to the study as a whole: Preferential use of TRBV28, TRBJ1-2 and TRBJ2-5 was observed in persistent disease, whereas TRBV20-1 and TRBJ2-1 were favored in newly diagnosed disease. Compared with newly diagnosed patients, patients with persistent Graves' disease had lower TCR Shannon entropy and fewer highly expanded clones, which suggests clonal expansion. More public clonotypes were shared among persistent patients (under 3,000) than among newly diagnosed patients (more than 900). Sequencing and analysis were restricted to the TCR beta chain. Because the primary lesion, thyroid tissue, could not be accessed, the study looked at peripheral blood alone. The small sample size was acknowledged by the authors as a limitation that may reduce accuracy.

This specimen's time point label, per the study, means: newly diagnosed GD, antithyroid drugs for less than 3 months. RNA was extracted from PBMCs in TRIzol for both TCR sequencing and RNA sequencing. The diagnosis of Graves' disease was made according to American Thyroid Association guidelines. Patients for the study were recruited at an endocrinology department in Xi'an, China. From each patient, about 9.7 milliliters of peripheral blood was collected into an EDTA anticoagulant tube. PBMCs were isolated by Ficoll Paque Plus density gradient separation without further T cell sorting. RNA quality was checked with an Agilent 2100 Bioanalyzer and agarose gel, and concentration with a NanoDrop 2000. Library preparation was by multiplex PCR. The listed sequencing device is Illumina HiSeq 4000. iRepertoire HTBI primers and Arm-PCR amplification of CDR3 regions were used to construct TCR beta libraries. PCR products were gel purified before sequencing. In the paper's pipeline: Gene usage analysis of CDR3 amino acid clonotypes relied on the 62 TRBV and 13 to 15 TRBJ segments identified across samples. COPE and FqMerger were used to merge the filtered high-quality paired reads into contigs. Contigs were aligned with BLAST to IMGT TRBV, TRBD and TRBJ reference genes, and CDR3 was defined per IMGT. Any clonotype with a frequency above 0.1% was classified as a highly expanded clone. Repertoire diversity was measured by Shannon entropy, and V-J evenness by the Gini coefficient. A clonotype found in more than one individual was treated as public. TCRdb reran the public reads through fastp at Q25 and MiXCR, keeping productive beta chains. Records with the same CDR3 protein are collapsed into one entry carrying the most frequent genes and DNA. These V and J calls originate from TCRdb's pipeline instead of the authors' own analysis. In all, the sample holds a few hundred thousand distinct CDR3 sequences, and 14% of those were seen once. Under 20% of the sample is held by the ten biggest clonotypes.

Ten or more counts support this clonotype. The antigen this receptor binds is unknown. One base away there is no much larger clone; base qualities are not given. The CDR3 goes from the cysteine to the phenylalanine over 13 residues. Of the read, only the CDR3 DNA is kept; its 39 bases are in frame from base 1. The germline V gene encodes CDR1 GTSNPN and CDR2 SVGIG (reference sequence). Deletion took 0 bases off V and 8 bases off J, with a span of 13 bases between the germline ends. The sample also formed part of further work on T cells in Graves' hyperthyroidism and ophthalmopathy. As the second paper documents: Graves' hyperthyroidism was defined as stable when no progression to ophthalmopathy occurred over 18 months of follow-up. The hyperthyroidism patients were between 18 and 65 years old and newly diagnosed, with a disease duration of less than 2 months. Any patient with an uncontrolled infection, another autoimmune disease, pregnancy or lactation was excluded. Diagnoses were based on clinical symptoms, serum thyroxine and TRAb, thyroid ultrasound and orbital computed tomography. The TCR CDR3 was subjected to a first round of RT-PCR using the HTBI primer set and the Qiagen OneStep RT-PCR kit. Blood samples also contained most of the expanded thyroid clonotypes (frequency above 0.001), which suggests that blood repertoires may reflect thyroid immune responses. In cross-validation, a model built on a 13 V-J signature told ophthalmopathy apart from stable hyperthyroidism with approximately 91% sensitivity and approximately 81% specificity, and in testing the same model reached 80%/75%. In validation, the model predicted progression to ophthalmopathy with 65% to 71% sensitivity and around 72% specificity, a median of roughly seven months before onset. To identify TCR V-J signatures that set the groups apart, the researchers used a discovery cohort of 90 to 100 patients, made up of around 40 with Graves' ophthalmopathy and 55 to 65 with stable Graves' hyperthyroidism. Prospective prediction of ophthalmopathy was tested in an independent validation cohort of fewer than 20 hyperthyroidism patients and around 16 patients who later progressed to ophthalmopathy. The 75 to 100 discovery patients were randomly split 7:3 into training and test sets. Thyroid tissue and blood T-cell repertoires from six Graves' hyperthyroidism patients were also compared in the study. Following sampling, methimazole starting at 30 mg daily was given to hyperthyroidism patients, and high-dose intravenous methylprednisolone was given to ophthalmopathy patients. Libraries were constructed in a second round of multiplex PCR, after which size selection and purification were carried out. Paired-end sequencing of the libraries was performed with 100 bp reads on an Illumina HiSeq2000. SOAPnuke was used to process the raw data, with reads discarded if the reads contained adapters or uncalled bases, had a mean Phred below 15, or lacked an exact constant-primer or identifier match. COPE v1.2.5 was used to merge the high-quality paired reads, and each unique nucleotide sequence was defined as a clonotype. MiTCR v1.1 was used to align the clonotypes against IMGT TRBV, TRBD and TRBJ reference segments. Only V-J combinations with frequency above 0.0001, covering 99% to 99.2% of repertoires, were analysed. A TCS score was defined as the ratio between F50 (clonal expansion) and ExV (chaos), using BLOSUM62-based TCRdist between CDR3 peptides within each V-J. Welch's t-statistics and random forest reduced around 550 V-J features to 13, which were used in a naive Bayes classifier (R e1071). Sample size was not statistically predetermined, and blinding of investigators to group allocation was not performed. According to the paper, TCR Vbeta CDR3 sequencing was carried out on 120 to 150 peripheral blood samples, which came from around 43 ophthalmopathy, approximately 78 hyperthyroidism and approximately 17 progressor patients.

Sequenced material: peripheral blood mononuclear cells (PBMCs), taken at new diagnosis, from a patient treated with antithyroid drugs. The sequence derives from a woman aged 50 to 65 with Graves disease. Donor details come from another sample of the same person, matched by shared clones. The chain links TRBV30 with TRBJ1-2, with the D gene not confidently named. This receptor has the CDR3 CAWSVLQLRGYTF. The sequence in DNA is TGTGCCTGGAGTGTACTTCAACTGCGGGGCTACACCTTC.